Listed below are T cell receptor beta chains from one sample, sequenced in a study of beta chain features in type 1 diabetes. Sequencing was performed with immunoSEQ multiplex PCR; in TCRdb, only in-frame clones are kept and a portion is missing. The repertoire includes some 700,000 clones, roughly 12% of them detected once, and 0.022% sits in the top ten. The sequencing input was naive CD4+ T cells from blood. These receptors came from a man younger than 35 with type 1 diabetes. Both conserved end residues are trimmed from each CDR3. Fields, in order: V gene, CDR3 length, D gene, J gene, CDR3 protein. D genes are given only for firm matches.

v_call: TRBV5-4
cdr3_length: 14
d_call: .
j_call: TRBJ2-1
cdr3_aa: ASSLEGGFRANEQF

v_call: TRBV5-6
cdr3_length: 13
d_call: .
j_call: TRBJ2-5
cdr3_aa: ASSFRVLGGETQY

v_call: TRBV7-2
cdr3_length: 12
d_call: .
j_call: TRBJ1-2
cdr3_aa: ASSPTAANYGYT

v_call: TRBV4-2
cdr3_length: 14
d_call: .
j_call: TRBJ2-1
cdr3_aa: ASSQEGASGYNEQF

v_call: TRBV15
cdr3_length: 14
d_call: .
j_call: TRBJ2-3
cdr3_aa: ATSRVLLASTDTQY

v_call: TRBV30
cdr3_length: 14
d_call: .
j_call: TRBJ1-5
cdr3_aa: AWSDTGTFSNQPQH

v_call: TRBV4-1
cdr3_length: 13
d_call: .
j_call: TRBJ1-2
cdr3_aa: ASSRPLTTTYGYT

v_call: TRBV10-3
cdr3_length: 14
d_call: .
j_call: TRBJ2-3
cdr3_aa: AISEVVATSTDTQY

v_call: TRBV1
cdr3_length: 14
d_call: .
j_call: TRBJ1-2
cdr3_aa: TSSQDRGLVDYGYT

v_call: TRBV27
cdr3_length: 11
d_call: .
j_call: TRBJ1-1
cdr3_aa: ASSLSWDTEAF

v_call: TRBV9
cdr3_length: 12
d_call: TRBD2
j_call: TRBJ2-1
cdr3_aa: ASSSGGIYNEQF

v_call: TRBV4-1
cdr3_length: 13
d_call: .
j_call: TRBJ1-5
cdr3_aa: ASSHPDGANQPQH

v_call: TRBV18
cdr3_length: 12
d_call: .
j_call: TRBJ1-1
cdr3_aa: ASSPGQENTEAF

v_call: TRBV6-5
cdr3_length: 13
d_call: .
j_call: TRBJ1-4
cdr3_aa: ASSYRGTRDEKLF

v_call: TRBV21-1
cdr3_length: 17
d_call: .
j_call: TRBJ2-4
cdr3_aa: ASSKERFSGAHSKNIQY

v_call: TRBV6-5
cdr3_length: 11
d_call: .
j_call: TRBJ1-6
cdr3_aa: ASSRTLASPLH

v_call: TRBV2
cdr3_length: 12
d_call: .
j_call: TRBJ2-7
cdr3_aa: ASSEALLTHEQY

v_call: TRBV2
cdr3_length: 9
d_call: .
j_call: TRBJ2-1
cdr3_aa: ASGGLYEQF

v_call: TRBV30
cdr3_length: 11
d_call: .
j_call: TRBJ1-1
cdr3_aa: AWTAGMNTEAF

v_call: TRBV21-1
cdr3_length: 15
d_call: .
j_call: TRBJ2-1
cdr3_aa: ASSTFASGGSYNEQF

v_call: TRBV30
cdr3_length: 9
d_call: .
j_call: TRBJ1-1
cdr3_aa: ACARGTEAF

v_call: TRBV30
cdr3_length: 14
d_call: TRBD1
j_call: TRBJ1-1
cdr3_aa: AWSALSRTGVPEAF

v_call: TRBV11-3
cdr3_length: 9
d_call: .
j_call: TRBJ1-2
cdr3_aa: ASSLADGYT

v_call: TRBV28
cdr3_length: 10
d_call: TRBD2
j_call: TRBJ2-1
cdr3_aa: ASSPLAEKRF

v_call: TRBV7-9
cdr3_length: 16
d_call: TRBD2
j_call: TRBJ2-1
cdr3_aa: ASSGGTSGRGTYNEQF

v_call: TRBV7-3
cdr3_length: 14
d_call: TRBD2
j_call: TRBJ2-2
cdr3_aa: ASSLSGTTGTGELF

v_call: TRBV7-3
cdr3_length: 13
d_call: .
j_call: TRBJ2-5
cdr3_aa: ASTPTRRAAETQY

v_call: TRBV11-3
cdr3_length: 10
d_call: .
j_call: TRBJ2-3
cdr3_aa: ASSLETDTQY